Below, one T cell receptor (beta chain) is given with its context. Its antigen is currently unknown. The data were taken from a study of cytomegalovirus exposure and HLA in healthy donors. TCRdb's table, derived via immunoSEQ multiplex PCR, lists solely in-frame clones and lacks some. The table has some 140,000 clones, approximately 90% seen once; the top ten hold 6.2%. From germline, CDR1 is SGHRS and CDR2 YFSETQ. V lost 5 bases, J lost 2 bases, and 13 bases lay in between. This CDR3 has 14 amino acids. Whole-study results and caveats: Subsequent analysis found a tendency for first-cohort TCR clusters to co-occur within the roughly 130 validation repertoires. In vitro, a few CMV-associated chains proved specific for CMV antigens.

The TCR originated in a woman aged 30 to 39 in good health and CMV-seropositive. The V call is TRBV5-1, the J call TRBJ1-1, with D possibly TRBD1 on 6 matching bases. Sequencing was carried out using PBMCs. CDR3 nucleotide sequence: TGCGCCAGCAGGGGCCGGGACATAAACACTGAAGCTTTCTTT. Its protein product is CASRGRDINTEAFF. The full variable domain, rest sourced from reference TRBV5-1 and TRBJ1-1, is KAGVTQTPRYLIKTRGQQVTLSCSPISGHRSVSWYQQTPGQGLQFLFEYFSETQRNKGNFPGRFSGRQFSNSRSEMNVSTLELGDSALYLCASRGRDINTEAFFGQGTRLTVV.